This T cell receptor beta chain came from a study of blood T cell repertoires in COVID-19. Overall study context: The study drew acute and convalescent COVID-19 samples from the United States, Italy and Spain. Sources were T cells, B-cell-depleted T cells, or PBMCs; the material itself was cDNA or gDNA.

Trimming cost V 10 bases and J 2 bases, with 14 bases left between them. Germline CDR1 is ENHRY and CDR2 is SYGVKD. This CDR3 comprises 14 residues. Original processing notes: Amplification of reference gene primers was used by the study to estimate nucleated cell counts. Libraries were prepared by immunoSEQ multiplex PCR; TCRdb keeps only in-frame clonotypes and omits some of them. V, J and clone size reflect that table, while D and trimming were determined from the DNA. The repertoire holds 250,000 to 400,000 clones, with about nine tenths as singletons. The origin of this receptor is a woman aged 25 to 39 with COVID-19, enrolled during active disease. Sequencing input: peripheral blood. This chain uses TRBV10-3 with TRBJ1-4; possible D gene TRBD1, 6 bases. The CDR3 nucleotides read TGTGCCACTGGGGTCGACAGGACTAATGAAAAACTGTTTTTT. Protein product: CATGVDRTNEKLFF.